This T cell receptor (beta chain) derives from a study of breast tumors, draining lymph nodes, adjacent tissues. Many counts were recorded for this clonotype. TCRdb re-called the multiplex PCR reads with MiXCR, one entry per CDR3 protein. Among around 230,000 distinct CDR3 sequences listed, about 30% were seen once. Per the germline V gene, CDR1 is DFQATT and CDR2 is SNEGSKA (reference sequence). With 5 bases clipped from V and 0 bases from J, the junction kept 7 bases outside the gene matches. The CDR3 is 14 residues long. Breast cancer patients provided tissue from their axillary draining lymph nodes.

The sequenced sample consisted of axillary lymph node tissue. The J gene is TRBJ2-7, the V gene TRBV20-1; 7 positions match TRBD2. The sequence came from a female donor with breast cancer. Some clones in this sample may be carry-over from other donors' samples. DNA for the CDR3: TGCAGTGCTGGCTGGGGGGGTCTCTCCTACGAGCAGTACTTC. This gives the protein CSAGWGGLSYEQYF.